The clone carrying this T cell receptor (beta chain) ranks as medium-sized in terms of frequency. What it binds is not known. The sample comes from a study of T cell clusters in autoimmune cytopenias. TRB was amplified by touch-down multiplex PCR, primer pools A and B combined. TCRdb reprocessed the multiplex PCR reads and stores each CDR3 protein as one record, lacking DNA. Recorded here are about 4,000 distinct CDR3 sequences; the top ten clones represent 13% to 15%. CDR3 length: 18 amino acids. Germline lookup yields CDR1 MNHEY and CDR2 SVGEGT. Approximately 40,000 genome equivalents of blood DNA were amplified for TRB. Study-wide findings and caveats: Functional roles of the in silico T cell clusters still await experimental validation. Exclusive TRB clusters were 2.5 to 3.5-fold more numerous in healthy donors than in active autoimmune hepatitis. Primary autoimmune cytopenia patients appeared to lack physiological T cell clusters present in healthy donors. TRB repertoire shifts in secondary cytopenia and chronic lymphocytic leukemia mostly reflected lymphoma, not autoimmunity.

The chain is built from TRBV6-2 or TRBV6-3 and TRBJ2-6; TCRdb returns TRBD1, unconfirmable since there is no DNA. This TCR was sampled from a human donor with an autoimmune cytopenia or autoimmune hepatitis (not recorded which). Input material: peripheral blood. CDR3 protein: CASSYEAGRGAGANVLTF.